Many counts were recorded for the clone carrying this TCR beta chain. Each CDR3 protein gets one entry after TCRdb re-called the 5' RACE reads with MiXCR. In the table there are 200,000 to 300,000 distinct CDR3 sequences, approximately 9% of which are singletons. The source of the sample is a study of CD8 T cells in ankylosing spondylitis. V lost 7 bases and J lost 4; bases outside the gene matches: 2. The CDR3 is 11 amino acids. In germline, CDR1 is SQVTM, CDR2 ANQGSEA. Sequenced: blood, either unsorted or a sorted T cell fraction (not recorded which). The chain links TRBV29-1 to TRBJ2-7; 9 bases are a match to TRBD2. This receptor was taken from a male donor with ankylosing spondylitis or in good health (not recorded which). CDR3 amino acids: CSAAGGYEQYF. The CDR3 DNA reads as TGCAGCGCAGCGGGAGGTTACGAGCAGTACTTC.